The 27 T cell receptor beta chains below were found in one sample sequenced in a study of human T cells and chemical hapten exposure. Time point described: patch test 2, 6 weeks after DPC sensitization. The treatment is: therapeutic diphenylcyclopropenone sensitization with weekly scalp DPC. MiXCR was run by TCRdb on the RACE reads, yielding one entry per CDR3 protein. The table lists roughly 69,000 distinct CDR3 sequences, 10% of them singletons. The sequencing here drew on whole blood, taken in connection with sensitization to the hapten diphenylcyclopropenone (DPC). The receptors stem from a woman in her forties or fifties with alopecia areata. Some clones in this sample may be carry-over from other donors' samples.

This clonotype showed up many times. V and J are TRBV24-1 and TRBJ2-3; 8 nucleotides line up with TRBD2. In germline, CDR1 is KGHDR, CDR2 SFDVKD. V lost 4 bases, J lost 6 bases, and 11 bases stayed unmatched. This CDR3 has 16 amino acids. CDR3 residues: CATSESGRASLDTQYF. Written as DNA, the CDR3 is TGTGCCACCAGTGAATCCGGGAGGGCCTCTTTGGATACGCAGTATTTT.

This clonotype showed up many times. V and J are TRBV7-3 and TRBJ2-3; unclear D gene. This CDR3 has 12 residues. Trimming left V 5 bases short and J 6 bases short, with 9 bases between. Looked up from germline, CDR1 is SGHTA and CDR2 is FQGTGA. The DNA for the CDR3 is TGTGCCAGCAGCCCAGGTCGCGATACGCAGTATTTT. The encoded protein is CASSPGRDTQYF.

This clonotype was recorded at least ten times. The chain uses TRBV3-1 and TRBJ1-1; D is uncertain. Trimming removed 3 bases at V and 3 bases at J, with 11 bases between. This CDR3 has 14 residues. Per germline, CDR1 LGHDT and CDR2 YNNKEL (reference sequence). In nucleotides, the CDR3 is TGTGCCAGCAGCCACACAAATTCGGACACTGAAGCTTTCTTT. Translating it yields CASSHTNSDTEAFF. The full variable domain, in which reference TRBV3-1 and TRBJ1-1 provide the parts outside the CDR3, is DTAVSQTPKYLVTQMGNDKSIKCEQNLGHDTMYWYKQDSKKFLKIMFSYNNKELIINETVPNRFSPKSPDKAHLNLHINSLELGDSAVYFCASSHTNSDTEAFFGQGTRLTVV.

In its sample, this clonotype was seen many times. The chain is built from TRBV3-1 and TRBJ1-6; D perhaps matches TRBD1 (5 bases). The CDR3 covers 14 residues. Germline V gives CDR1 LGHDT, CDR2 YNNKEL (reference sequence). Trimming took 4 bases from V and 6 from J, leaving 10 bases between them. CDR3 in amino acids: CASSPWGVNSPLHF. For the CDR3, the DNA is TGTGCCAGCAGCCCGTGGGGGGTTAATTCACCCCTCCACTTT.

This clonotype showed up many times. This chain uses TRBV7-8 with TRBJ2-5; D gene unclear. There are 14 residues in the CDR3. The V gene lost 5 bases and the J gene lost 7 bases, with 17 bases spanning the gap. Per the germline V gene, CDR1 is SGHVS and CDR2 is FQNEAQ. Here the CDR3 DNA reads TGTGCCAGCAGCCCATTCGGGTCCCATGGGACCCAGTACTTC. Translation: CASSPFGSHGTQYF.

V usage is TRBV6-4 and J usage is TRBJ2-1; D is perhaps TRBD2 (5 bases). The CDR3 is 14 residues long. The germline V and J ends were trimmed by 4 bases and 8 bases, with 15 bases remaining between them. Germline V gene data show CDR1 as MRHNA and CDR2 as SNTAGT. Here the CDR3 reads CASSVGGQSHEQFF. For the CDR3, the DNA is TGTGCCAGCAGTGTTGGCGGGCAGTCCCATGAGCAGTTCTTC.

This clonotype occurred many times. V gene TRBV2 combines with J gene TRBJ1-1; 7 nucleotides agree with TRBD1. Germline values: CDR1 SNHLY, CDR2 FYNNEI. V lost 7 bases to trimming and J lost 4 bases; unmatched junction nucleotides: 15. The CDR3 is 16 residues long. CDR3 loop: CASTPETGTKVTEAFF. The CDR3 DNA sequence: TGTGCCAGCACCCCGGAGACAGGGACTAAGGTCACTGAAGCTTTCTTT.

This CDR3 is CASSLDGGLNTEAFF. The CDR3 coding sequence is TGCGCCAGCAGCCTGGATGGGGGCCTGAACACTGAAGCTTTCTTT. The chain combines TRBV5-1 with TRBJ1-1, with D perhaps TRBD1 (6 bases). This CDR3 contains 15 residues. Per germline, CDR1 SGHRS and CDR2 YFSETQ. V lost 4 bases, J lost 0 bases, and 13 bases lay in between.

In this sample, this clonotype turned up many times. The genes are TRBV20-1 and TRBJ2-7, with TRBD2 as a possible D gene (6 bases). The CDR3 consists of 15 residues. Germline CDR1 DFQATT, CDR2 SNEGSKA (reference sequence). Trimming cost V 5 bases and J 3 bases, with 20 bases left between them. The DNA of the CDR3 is TGCAGTGCTCGACCCTTTTGGGGGGAAGGCTACGAGCAGTACTTC. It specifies CSARPFWGEGYEQYF.

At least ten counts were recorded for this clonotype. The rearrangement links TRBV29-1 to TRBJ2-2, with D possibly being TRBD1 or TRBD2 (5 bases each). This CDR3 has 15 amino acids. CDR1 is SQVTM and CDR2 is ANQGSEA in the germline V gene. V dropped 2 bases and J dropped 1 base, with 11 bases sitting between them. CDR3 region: CSVEIRGGNTGELFF. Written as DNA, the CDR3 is TGCAGCGTTGAAATACGGGGCGGGAACACCGGGGAGCTGTTTTTT.

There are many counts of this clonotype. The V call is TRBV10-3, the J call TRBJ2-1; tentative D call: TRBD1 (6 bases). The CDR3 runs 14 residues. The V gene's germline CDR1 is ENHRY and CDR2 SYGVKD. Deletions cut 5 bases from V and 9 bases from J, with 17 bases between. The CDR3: CAISNRQEVREQFF. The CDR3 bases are TGTGCCATCAGTAACCGACAGGAGGTCCGTGAGCAGTTCTTC.

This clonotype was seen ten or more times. The CDR3 region is CASSPGTGGLVGELFF. The CDR3 DNA follows: TGTGCCAGCAGTCCCGGGACAGGGGGCTTGGTCGGGGAGCTGTTTTTT. The gene calls are TRBV9 and TRBJ2-2; 12 nucleotides match TRBD1. Unmatched junction bases numbered 9, after V lost 5 bases and J lost 7 bases. This CDR3 is built from 16 residues. The V gene's germline CDR1 is SGDLS and CDR2 YYNGEE.

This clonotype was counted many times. CDR3 coding DNA: TGTGCCAGCAGCGAAGCGGGTTCCTACGAGCAGTACTTC. Encoded protein: CASSEAGSYEQYF. V and J are TRBV5-4 and TRBJ2-7; D possibly corresponds to TRBD2 (6 bases). The CDR3 extends over 13 amino acids. V lost 4 bases and J lost 1, with 9 bases in between. Germline V CDR1 and CDR2: SGHNT, YYREEE (reference sequence).

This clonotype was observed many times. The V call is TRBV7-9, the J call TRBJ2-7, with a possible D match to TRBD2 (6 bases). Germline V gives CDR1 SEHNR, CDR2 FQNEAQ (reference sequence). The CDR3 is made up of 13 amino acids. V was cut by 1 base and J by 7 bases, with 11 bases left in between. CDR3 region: CASSLVNGGEQYF. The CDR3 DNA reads TGTGCCAGCAGCTTAGTCAACGGGGGAGAGCAGTACTTC.

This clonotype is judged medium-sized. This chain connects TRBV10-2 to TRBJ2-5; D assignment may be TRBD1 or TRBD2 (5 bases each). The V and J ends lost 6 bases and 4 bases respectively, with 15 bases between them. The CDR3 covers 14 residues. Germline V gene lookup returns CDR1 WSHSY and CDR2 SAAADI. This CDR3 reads CASRNFGATETQYF. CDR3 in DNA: TGCGCCAGCAGAAACTTCGGGGCTACAGAGACCCAGTACTTC.

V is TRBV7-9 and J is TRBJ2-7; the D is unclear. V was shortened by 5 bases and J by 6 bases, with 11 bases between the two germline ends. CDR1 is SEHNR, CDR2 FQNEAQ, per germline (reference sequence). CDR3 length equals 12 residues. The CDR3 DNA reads TGTGCCAGCAGCCCATCCCCACGCGAGCAGTACTTC. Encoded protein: CASSPSPREQYF. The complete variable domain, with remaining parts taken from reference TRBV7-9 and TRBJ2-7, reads DTGVSQNPRHKITKRGQNVTFRCDPISEHNRLYWYRQTLGQGPEFLTYFQNEAQLEKSRLLSDRFSAERPKGSFSTLEIQRTEQGDSAMYLCASSPSPREQYFGPGTRLTVT.

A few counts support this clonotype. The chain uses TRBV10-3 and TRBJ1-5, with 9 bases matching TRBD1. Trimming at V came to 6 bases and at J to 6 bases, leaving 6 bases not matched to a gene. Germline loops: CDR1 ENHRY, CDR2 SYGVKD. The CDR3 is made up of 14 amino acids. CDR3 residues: CAISRTGGGQPQHF. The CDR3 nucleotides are TGTGCCATCAGCCGTACAGGGGGCGGTCAGCCCCAGCATTTT.

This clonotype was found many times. Here the CDR3 reads CASSWDRGTDTQYF. CDR3 in DNA: TGTGCCAGCAGTTGGGACAGGGGAACAGATACGCAGTATTTT. The rearrangement uses TRBV2 and TRBJ2-3; 10 nucleotides line up with TRBD1. The J segment lost 3 bases and the V segment lost 5 bases, leaving 2 bases of the junction unmatched. The length of the CDR3 is 14 residues. Germline CDR1 is SNHLY and CDR2 is FYNNEI.

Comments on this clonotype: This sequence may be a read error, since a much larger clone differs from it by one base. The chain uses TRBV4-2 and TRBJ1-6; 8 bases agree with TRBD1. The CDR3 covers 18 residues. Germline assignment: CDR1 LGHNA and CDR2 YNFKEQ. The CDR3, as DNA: TGTGCCAGCAGCCAAGATCTTCAGGGGGCAACCTATAATTCATCCCTCCACTTT. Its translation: CASSQDLQGATYNSSLHF.

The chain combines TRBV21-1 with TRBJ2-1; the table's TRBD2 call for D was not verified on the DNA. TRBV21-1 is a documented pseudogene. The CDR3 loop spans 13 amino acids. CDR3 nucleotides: TGTGCCAGCATTAAGACTAGCGGGAGCAAGCAGTTCTTC. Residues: CASIKTSGSKQFF.

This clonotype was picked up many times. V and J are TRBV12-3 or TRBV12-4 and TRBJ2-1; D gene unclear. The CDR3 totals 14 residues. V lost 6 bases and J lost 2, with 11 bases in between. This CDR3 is CASRETPPYNEQFF. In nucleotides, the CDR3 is TGTGCCAGCAGAGAGACTCCCCCCTACAATGAGCAGTTCTTC.

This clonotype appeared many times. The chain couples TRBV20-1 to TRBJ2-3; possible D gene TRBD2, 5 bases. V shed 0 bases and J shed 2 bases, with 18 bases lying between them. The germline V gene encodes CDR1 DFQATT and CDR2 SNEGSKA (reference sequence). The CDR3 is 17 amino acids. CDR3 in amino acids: CSARDSLFERPTDTQYF. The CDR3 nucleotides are TGCAGTGCTAGAGATTCCCTTTTCGAGCGGCCCACAGATACGCAGTATTTT.

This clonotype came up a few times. In DNA, the CDR3 is TGTGCCAGCAGCCGCCTCCAGGGACCGGCGGAGACCCAGTACTTC. Translation: CASSRLQGPAETQYF. The chain combines TRBV5-6 with TRBJ2-5; D may match TRBD1 or TRBD2 (5 bases each). V lost 4 bases and J lost 5, with 18 bases in between. The germline gives CDR1 SGHDT, CDR2 YYEEEE. The CDR3 length is 15 residues.

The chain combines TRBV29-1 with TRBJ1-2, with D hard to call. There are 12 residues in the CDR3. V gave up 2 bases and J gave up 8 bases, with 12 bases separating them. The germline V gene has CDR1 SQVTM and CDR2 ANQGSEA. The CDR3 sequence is CSVESGLRGYTF. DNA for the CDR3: TGCAGCGTTGAATCAGGTTTACGGGGCTACACCTTC.

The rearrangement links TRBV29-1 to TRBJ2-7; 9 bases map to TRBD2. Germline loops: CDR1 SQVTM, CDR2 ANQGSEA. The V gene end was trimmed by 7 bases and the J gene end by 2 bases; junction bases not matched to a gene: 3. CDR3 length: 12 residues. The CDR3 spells CSGASGAYEQYF. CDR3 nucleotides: TGCAGCGGTGCTAGCGGGGCCTACGAGCAGTACTTC.

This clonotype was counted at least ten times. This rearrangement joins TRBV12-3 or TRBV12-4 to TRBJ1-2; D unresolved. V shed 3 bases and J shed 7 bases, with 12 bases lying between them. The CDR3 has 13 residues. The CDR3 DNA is TGTGCCAGCAGTTTGAAGGTTTTAAGTGGCTACACCTTC. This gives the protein CASSLKVLSGYTF.

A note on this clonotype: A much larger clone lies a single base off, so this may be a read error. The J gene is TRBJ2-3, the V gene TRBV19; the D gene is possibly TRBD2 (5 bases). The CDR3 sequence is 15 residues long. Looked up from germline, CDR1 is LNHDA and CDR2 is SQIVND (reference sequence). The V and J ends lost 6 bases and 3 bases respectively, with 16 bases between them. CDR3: CASRQSRRGTDTQYF. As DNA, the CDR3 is TGTGCCAGTAGACAAAGCAGGAGAGGGACAGATACGCAGTATTTT.